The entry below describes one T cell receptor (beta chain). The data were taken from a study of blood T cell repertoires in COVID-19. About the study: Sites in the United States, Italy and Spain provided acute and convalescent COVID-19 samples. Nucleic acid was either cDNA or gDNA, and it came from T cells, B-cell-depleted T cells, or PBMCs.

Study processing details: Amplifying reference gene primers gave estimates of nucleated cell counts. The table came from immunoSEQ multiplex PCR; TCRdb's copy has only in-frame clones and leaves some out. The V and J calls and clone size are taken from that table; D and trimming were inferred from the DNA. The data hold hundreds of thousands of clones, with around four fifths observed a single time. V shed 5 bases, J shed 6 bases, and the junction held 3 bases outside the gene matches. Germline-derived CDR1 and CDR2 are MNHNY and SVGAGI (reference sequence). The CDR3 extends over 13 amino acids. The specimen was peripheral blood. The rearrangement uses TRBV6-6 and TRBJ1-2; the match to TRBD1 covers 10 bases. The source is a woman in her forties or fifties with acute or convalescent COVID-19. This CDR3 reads CASSPDRGNGYTF. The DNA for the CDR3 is TGTGCCAGCAGTCCGGACAGGGGGAATGGCTACACCTTC.